This T cell receptor beta chain came from a study of T cell responses to AZD1222 COVID-19 vaccine. Comment on this clone: The antigen is not known.

TCRdb's table, derived via immunoSEQ multiplex PCR, lists solely in-frame clones and lacks some. The table records fewer than 85,000 clones, 70% to 90% of them present only once. Timing groups of about 4 and about 12 weeks for second doses were pooled. CDR1 and CDR2 (germline): SGHDT, YYEEEE. V shed 4 bases and J 7 bases; nucleotides not matched to a gene: 6. The CDR3 spans 14 residues. Study-wide findings and caveats: Most donors were white British, females outnumbered males, and clonal diversity was possibly underestimated. It was only a handful of AZD1222 recipients who were seropositive at baseline. Following two doses of AZD1222, Spike-specific TCR breadth and depth rose.

The chain is built from TRBV5-6 and TRBJ2-2, with 8 bases fitting TRBD1. The TCR originated in an adult who received the AZD1222 COVID-19 vaccine. This sample comprised peripheral blood, obtained 28 days after the second AZD1222 dose. As DNA, the CDR3 is TGTGCCAGCAGCATCAGGGGGCTGGGCGGGGAGCTGTTTTTT. Protein: CASSIRGLGGELFF.